This T cell receptor (beta chain) was retrieved from a study of Graves' ophthalmopathy and Graves' hyperthyroidism. CDR3 length: 18 residues. The V and J ends lost 6 bases and 10 bases, in that order; junction bases with no gene match: 23. Germline V gives CDR1 MRHNA, CDR2 SNTAGT. Study-level points and caveats: The study's model predicted ophthalmopathy progression at about 68% sensitivity and 72% to 75% specificity.

Amplified TCR beta CDR3 regions were obtained using RNA transcripts as template. After a first-round RT-PCR with HTBI primers, a second-round multiplex PCR was run. TCRdb re-derived calls from the multiplex PCR reads in MiXCR, one entry per CDR3 protein. The sample contains some 520,000 distinct CDR3 sequences, approximately 15% of which appear only once. Ophthalmopathy in the donors was of moderate-to-severe activity, with CAS ≥3, NOSPECS ≥4 and duration under 3 months. Uncontrolled infections, pregnancy, lactation or other autoimmune diseases led to patient exclusion. The evidence that diagnosis relied on was clinical symptoms, serum thyroxine, TRAb, thyroid ultrasound and orbital computed tomography. In the case of this clonotype: Antigen: not known.

The chain employs TRBV6-4 and TRBJ1-5; TRBD1 agrees at 8 bases. The source is a woman in her twenties or thirties with Graves' ophthalmopathy. The material sequenced was blood. CDR3 bases: TGTGCCAGCAGGGACCCCCGGGGACAGGCGCGGGCTAGGAGTCCCCAGCATTTT. It yields the protein CASRDPRGQARARSPQHF.